One sample yielded the 17 T cell receptor beta chains listed below, sequenced in a study of early T cells in non-severe SARS-CoV-2 infection. TCRdb recomputed calls from the 5' RACE reads with MiXCR, one row per CDR3 protein. The sample contains about 80,000 distinct CDR3 sequences, more than 13% of which appear only once. Sequences were obtained from whole blood. The receptors stem from an adult who was a healthcare worker with PCR-confirmed SARS-CoV-2 infection or an uninfected control (not recorded which).

This clonotype was seen many times. This chain uses TRBV7-9 with TRBJ2-7; D uncertain. V was cut by 4 bases and J by 2 bases, with 6 bases left in between. CDR3 length equals 12 residues. Germline V lookup: CDR1 SEHNR, CDR2 FQNEAQ (reference sequence). This chain's CDR3 is CASSYLAYEQYF. CDR3 in DNA: TGTGCCAGCAGCTACCTAGCCTACGAGCAGTACTTC.

There are many counts of this clonotype. The chain recombines TRBV6-4 with TRBJ2-7; no clear D gene. Per the germline V gene, CDR1 is MRHNA and CDR2 is SNTAGT. The CDR3 is made up of 12 amino acids. Trimming pared 6 bases from V and 4 bases from J, leaving 10 bases between. Here the CDR3 DNA reads TGTGCCAGCAGAGCCGAAAATTACGAGCAGTACTTC. Its translation is CASRAENYEQYF.

The rearrangement uses TRBV5-6 and TRBJ1-6; no definite D call. With 4 bases removed from V and 8 bases from J, the gap between germline ends came to 16 bases. Germline V gene sequence: CDR1 SGHDT, CDR2 YYEEEE. This CDR3 has 15 residues. DNA for the CDR3: TGTGCCAGCAGCCTGGAGTCCAAAGGGCATTCACCCCTCCACTTT. Encoded protein: CASSLESKGHSPLHF.

This clonotype was observed a few times. The rearrangement links TRBV28 to TRBJ1-1; D unresolved. Per germline, CDR1 MDHEN and CDR2 SYDVKM. V lost 11 bases and J 3 bases, leaving 10 bases between the germline ends. CDR3 length: 11 residues. In DNA form, the CDR3 reads TGTGCCGGCGCTGAGGACACTGAAGCTTTCTTT. It specifies CAGAEDTEAFF.

CDR3: CSGRTSTDTQYF. As DNA, the CDR3 is TGCAGCGGCAGGACTAGCACAGATACGCAGTATTTT. The chain employs TRBV29-1 and TRBJ2-3; tentatively, D is TRBD2 (5 bases). CDR1 is SQVTM and CDR2 is ANQGSEA in the germline V gene. V was cut by 7 bases and J by 0 bases, with 8 bases left in between. This CDR3 has 12 amino acids.

This rearrangement joins TRBV12-3 or TRBV12-4 to TRBJ2-7; D is tentatively TRBD1 or TRBD2 (7 bases each). Trimming removed 5 bases at V and 6 bases at J, with 11 bases between. CDR3 size: 12 residues. The CDR3 coding sequence is TGTGCCAGCAGTACAGGGGAGGGCGAGCAGTACTTC. It codes for CASSTGEGEQYF.

This clonotype was observed a few times. The gene calls are TRBV6-6 and TRBJ2-1; a possible D gene is TRBD1 (6 bases). Germline assignment: CDR1 MNHNY and CDR2 SVGAGI (reference sequence). The CDR3 is 14 residues long. V dropped 2 bases and J dropped 9 bases, with 14 bases sitting between them. The CDR3 is CASSYGRTDPEQFF. CDR3 in DNA: TGTGCCAGCAGTTACGGACGGACAGACCCTGAGCAGTTCTTC.

This chain joins TRBV27 and TRBJ1-2, with 8 bases that match TRBD1. V trimming: 3 bases; J trimming: 8 bases; junction bases outside the gene matches: 2. Germline CDR1 and CDR2: MNHEY and SMNVEV (reference sequence). The CDR3 has 12 amino acids. DNA of the CDR3: TGTGCCAGCAGTTTGTCAGGGGGCGGCTACACCTTC. Translating it yields CASSLSGGGYTF.

The sample holds many counts of this clonotype. The chain combines TRBV7-2 with TRBJ2-3, with a possible D match to TRBD2 (7 bases). This CDR3 contains 17 residues. Germline V gene data show CDR1 as SGHTA and CDR2 as FQGNSA. Trimming cost V 1 base and J 1 base, with 15 bases left between them. The CDR3 DNA is TGTGCCAGCAGCTTAGGGGGGCGGGAGATCCGCACAGATACGCAGTATTTT. As protein: CASSLGGREIRTDTQYF. The full variable domain, with the rest looked up from reference TRBV7-2 and TRBJ2-3, is GAGVSQSPSNKVTEKGKDVELRCDPISGHTALYWYRQSLGQGLEFLIYFQGNSAPDKSGLPSDRFSAERTGGSVSTLTIQRTQQEDSAVYLCASSLGGREIRTDTQYFGPGTRLTVL.

This clonotype was seen more than once but under ten times. The chain recombines TRBV9 with TRBJ1-1, with TRBD1 as a possible D gene (6 bases). The germline V gene encodes CDR1 SGDLS and CDR2 YYNGEE. V shed 0 bases and J shed 5 bases, with 8 bases lying between them. The CDR3 contains 13 residues. This chain's CDR3 is CASSVDQGTEAFF. CDR3 nucleotide sequence: TGTGCCAGCAGCGTAGATCAGGGGACTGAAGCTTTCTTT.

The V and J genes are TRBV29-1 and TRBJ2-3; D gene unclear. The CDR3 loop spans 15 amino acids. Trimming left V 7 bases short and J 4 bases short, with 21 bases between. Germline assignment: CDR1 SQVTM and CDR2 ANQGSEA. The CDR3 sequence is CSAEDVTLKPDTQYF. The CDR3 nucleotides are TGCAGCGCCGAAGACGTGACCCTCAAACCAGATACGCAGTATTTT.

The chain combines TRBV6-2 or TRBV6-3 with TRBJ2-3; 13 positions agree with TRBD2. The CDR3 contains 18 residues. Germline V gene sequence: CDR1 MNHEY, CDR2 SVGEGT. Trimming removed 4 bases from V and 0 bases from J; junction bases left unmatched: 7. In DNA form, the CDR3 reads TGTGCCAGCAGTTCCTGGACTAGCGGGGGCCTTAGCACAGATACGCAGTATTTT. Protein sequence: CASSSWTSGGLSTDTQYF.

This clonotype was seen a handful of times. The chain joins TRBV29-1 to TRBJ1-1, with 8 bases matching TRBD1. V shed 7 bases, J shed 0 bases, and the junction held 4 bases outside the gene matches. CDR1 and CDR2 (germline): SQVTM, ANQGSEA. This CDR3 is built from 13 residues. CDR3 DNA: TGCAGCGGTCGACAGGGGATGAACACTGAAGCTTTCTTT. It is translated as CSGRQGMNTEAFF.

The V gene is TRBV2, the J gene TRBJ1-1; D unresolved. There are 14 residues in the CDR3. Germline V CDR1 and CDR2: SNHLY, FYNNEI. Trimming cost V 5 bases and J 4 bases, with 14 bases left between them. DNA of the CDR3: TGTGCCAGCAGTTTAGATAGCAGACCCACTGAAGCTTTCTTT. Its protein product is CASSLDSRPTEAFF.

The V gene is TRBV27, the J gene TRBJ2-7, with D possibly matching TRBD2 (5 bases). This CDR3 spans 15 amino acids. The V and J ends lost 4 bases and 1 base respectively, with 14 bases between them. Looked up from germline, CDR1 is MNHEY and CDR2 is SMNVEV (reference sequence). CDR3 sequence: CASSSIDRDSYEQYF. The CDR3 bases are TGTGCCAGCAGTTCCATCGACCGGGATTCCTACGAGCAGTACTTC.

A few counts support this clonotype. The J gene is TRBJ2-3, the V gene TRBV18; D unclear. Germline V gene lookup returns CDR1 KGHSH and CDR2 LQKENI. Between the trimmed V and J ends, which lost 2 bases and 0 bases, there was a span of 6 bases. This CDR3 has 14 residues. The CDR3: CASSPGDSTDTQYF. Written as DNA, the CDR3 is TGTGCCAGCTCACCAGGAGACAGCACAGATACGCAGTATTTT. The full variable domain, completed using reference TRBV18 and TRBJ2-3, is NAGVMQNPRHLVRRRGQEARLRCSPMKGHSHVYWYRQLPEEGLKFMVYLQKENIIDESGMPKERFSAEFPKEGPSILRIQQVVRGDSAAYFCASSPGDSTDTQYFGPGTRLTVL.

This clonotype was detected many times. This chain links TRBV4-2 with TRBJ1-1; unclear D gene. The CDR3 has 13 residues. Germline lookup yields CDR1 LGHNA and CDR2 YNFKEQ. Trimming removed 8 bases from V and 0 bases from J, with 10 bases in between. Here the CDR3 DNA reads TGTGCCAGCTCCGAGATAATGAACACTGAAGCTTTCTTT. Its protein is CASSEIMNTEAFF.